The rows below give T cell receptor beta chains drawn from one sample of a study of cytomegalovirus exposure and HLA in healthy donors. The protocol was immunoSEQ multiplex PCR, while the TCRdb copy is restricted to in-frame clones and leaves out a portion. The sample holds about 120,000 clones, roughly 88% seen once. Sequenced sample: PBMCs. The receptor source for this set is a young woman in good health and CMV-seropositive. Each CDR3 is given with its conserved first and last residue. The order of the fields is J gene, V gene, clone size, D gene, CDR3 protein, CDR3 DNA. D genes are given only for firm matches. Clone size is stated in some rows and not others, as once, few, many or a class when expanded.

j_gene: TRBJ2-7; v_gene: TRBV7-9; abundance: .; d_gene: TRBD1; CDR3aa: CASSLIAPGGPYEQYF; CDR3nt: TGTGCCAGCAGCTTAATCGCCCCAGGGGGCCCCTACGAGCAGTACTTC
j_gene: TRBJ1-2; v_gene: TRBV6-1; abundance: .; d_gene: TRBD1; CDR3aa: CASSQQGVYGYTF; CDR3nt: TGTGCCAGCAGTCAACAGGGGGTCTATGGCTACACCTTC
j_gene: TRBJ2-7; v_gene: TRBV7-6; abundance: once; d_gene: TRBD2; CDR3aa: CASSFGGTSSEQYF; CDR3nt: TGTGCCAGCAGCTTCGGCGGGACTAGCTCCGAGCAGTACTTC
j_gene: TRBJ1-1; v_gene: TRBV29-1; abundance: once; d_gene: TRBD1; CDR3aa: CSVVGQYTEAFF; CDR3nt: TGCAGCGTGGTGGGACAGTACACTGAAGCTTTCTTT
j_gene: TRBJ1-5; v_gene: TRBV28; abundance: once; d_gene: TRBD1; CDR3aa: CASNPTGVGQPQHF; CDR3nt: TGTGCCAGCAATCCGACAGGGGTAGGGCAGCCCCAGCATTTT
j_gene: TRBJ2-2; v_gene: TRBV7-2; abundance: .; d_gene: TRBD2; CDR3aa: CASSATSGANTGELFF; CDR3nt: TGTGCCAGCAGCGCTACTAGCGGGGCGAACACCGGGGAGCTGTTTTTT
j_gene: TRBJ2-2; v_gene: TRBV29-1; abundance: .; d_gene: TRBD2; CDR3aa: CSVESGSSGELFF; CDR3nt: TGCAGCGTTGAGAGCGGGAGCAGCGGGGAGCTGTTTTTT
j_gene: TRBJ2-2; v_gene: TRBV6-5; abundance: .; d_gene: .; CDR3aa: CASTDRPETGELFF; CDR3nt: TGTGCCAGCACCGACCGTCCGGAGACCGGGGAGCTGTTTTTT
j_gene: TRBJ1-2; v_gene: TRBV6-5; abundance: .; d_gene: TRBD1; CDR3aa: CASSGTGGYYGYTF; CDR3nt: TGTGCCAGCAGCGGGACAGGGGGCTACTATGGCTACACCTTC
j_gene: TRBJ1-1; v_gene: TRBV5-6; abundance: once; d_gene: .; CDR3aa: CASSLAVMAEAFF; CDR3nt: TGTGCCAGCAGCTTGGCGGTGATGGCTGAAGCTTTCTTT
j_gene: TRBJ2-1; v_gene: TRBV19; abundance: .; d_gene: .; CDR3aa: CASSRGLGTYNEQFF; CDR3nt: TGTGCCTCCAGTCGAGGGCTTGGCACCTACAATGAGCAGTTCTTC
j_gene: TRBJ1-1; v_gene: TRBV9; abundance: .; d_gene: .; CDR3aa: CASSVDSTNTEAFF; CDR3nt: TGTGCCAGCAGCGTCGACAGCACCAACACTGAAGCTTTCTTT
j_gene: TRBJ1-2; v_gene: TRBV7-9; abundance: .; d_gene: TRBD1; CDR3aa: CASSLLGQNNYGYTF; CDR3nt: TGTGCCAGCAGCTTATTGGGACAGAATAACTATGGCTACACCTTC
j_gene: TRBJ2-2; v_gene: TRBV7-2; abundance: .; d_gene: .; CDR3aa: CASSLLKTRGFAGTGELFF; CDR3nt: TGTGCCAGCAGCTTATTAAAGACTAGGGGTTTCGCGGGCACCGGGGAGCTGTTTTTT
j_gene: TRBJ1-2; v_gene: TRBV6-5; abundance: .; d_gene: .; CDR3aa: CASSYSWEGGYHGYTF; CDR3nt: TGTGCCAGCAGTTACTCGTGGGAGGGGGGCTATCATGGCTACACCTTC
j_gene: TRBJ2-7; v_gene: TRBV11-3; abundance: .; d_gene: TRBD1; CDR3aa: CASSKGQGTYEQYF; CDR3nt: TGTGCCAGCAGCAAGGGACAGGGCACCTACGAGCAGTACTTC
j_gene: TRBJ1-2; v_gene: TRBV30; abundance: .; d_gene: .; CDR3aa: CALHSGRGYGYTF; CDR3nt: TGTGCCTTACATTCCGGGCGGGGCTATGGCTACACCTTC
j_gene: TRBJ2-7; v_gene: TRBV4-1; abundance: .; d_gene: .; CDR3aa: CASSQEGAVTYEQYF; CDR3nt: TGCGCCAGCAGCCAAGAGGGGGCGGTGACCTACGAGCAGTACTTC
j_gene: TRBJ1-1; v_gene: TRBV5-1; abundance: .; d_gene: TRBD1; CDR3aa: CASSLEGARTEAFF; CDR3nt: TGCGCCAGCAGCTTGGAGGGGGCCAGGACTGAAGCTTTCTTT
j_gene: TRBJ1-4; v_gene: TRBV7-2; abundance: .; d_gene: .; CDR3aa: CASSGGLQGIANEKLFF; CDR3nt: TGTGCCAGCAGTGGGGGCCTGCAGGGAATAGCTAATGAAAAACTGTTTTTT
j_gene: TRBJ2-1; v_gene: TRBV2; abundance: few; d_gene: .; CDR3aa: CASSYMLNNEQFF; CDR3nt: TGTGCCAGCAGTTACATGCTGAACAATGAGCAGTTCTTC
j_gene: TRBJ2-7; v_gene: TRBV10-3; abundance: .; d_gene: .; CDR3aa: CAISDRDGSYEQYF; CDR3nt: TGTGCCATCAGTGACCGGGACGGGAGCTACGAGCAGTACTTC
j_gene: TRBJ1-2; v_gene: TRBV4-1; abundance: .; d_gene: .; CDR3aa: CASSQGQVNYGYTF; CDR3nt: TGCGCCAGCAGCCAAGGACAGGTTAACTATGGCTACACCTTC
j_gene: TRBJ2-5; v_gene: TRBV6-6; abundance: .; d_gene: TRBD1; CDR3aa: CASSYVWTGQETQYF; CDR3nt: TGTGCCAGCAGTTACGTCTGGACAGGGCAAGAGACCCAGTACTTC
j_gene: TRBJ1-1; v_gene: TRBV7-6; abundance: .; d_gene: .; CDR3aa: CASSQGHSNTEAFF; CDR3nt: TGTGCCAGCAGCCAGGGACACTCGAACACTGAAGCTTTCTTT
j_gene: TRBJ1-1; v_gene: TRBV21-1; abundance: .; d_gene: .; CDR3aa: CASSIGARTEAFF; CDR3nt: TGTGCCAGCAGCATTGGCGCCAGGACTGAAGCTTTCTTT